This T cell receptor (beta chain) stems from a study of shared clonotypes between healthy human individuals. Study-level background: CD4 naive cells filled three plates per donor, CD4 memory three, CD8 naive two and CD8 memory one.

At the deep level, the assay was run. Across several immunoSEQ plates, the genomic DNA of each subset was split evenly. As handled by the study authors: ImmunoSEQ yielded junction-only sequences lacking quality scores, so filtering differed. Clones were sequenced by immunoSEQ multiplex PCR, and TCRdb holds only the in-frame ones, with some missing. The DNA was the basis for D and trimming; V, J and clone size are from that table. This sample has a few million clones, with 85% to 95% found just once. The length of the CDR3 is 12 residues. Trimming took 11 bases from V and 1 from J, leaving 8 bases between them. Germline V lookup: CDR1 SGHTA, CDR2 FQGNSA.

The sequenced sample was naive CD4+ T cells from PBMCs. Subset reported: CD45RA+ positively selected. The source of this sequence is a man aged 18 to 35 in good health. Some clones in this sample may be carry-over from other donors' samples. The chain is built from TRBV7-2 and TRBJ2-2; perhaps TRBD2 as D (5 bases). The CDR3 DNA sequence: TGTGCCGGCCGGGAGAACACCGGGGAGCTGTTTTTT. Its translation is CAGRENTGELFF.